This TCR beta chain was found in a study of response to subunit inactivated influenza vaccine. TCRdb used MiXCR to reprocess the RT-PCR reads, holding one entry per CDR3 protein. The sample lists about 480,000 distinct CDR3 sequences, 10% to 15% occurring once. In its sample, this clonotype was seen many times. The receptor was isolated from a man aged 50 to 60 who received an inactivated influenza vaccine. The sequencing used PBMCs from blood, collected 45 days after vaccination.

CDR3: CSARTGGTEAFF. CDR3 sequence (DNA): TGCAGTGCTAGAACAGGGGGCACTGAAGCTTTCTTT. The rearrangement joins TRBV20-1 to TRBJ1-1; 8 bases line up with TRBD1. V lost 2 bases to trimming and J lost 4 bases; unmatched junction nucleotides: 0. Germline CDR1 DFQATT, CDR2 SNEGSKA (reference sequence). This CDR3 spans 12 amino acids.